This T cell receptor beta chain is from a study of shared clonotypes between healthy human individuals. The CDR3 is 11 amino acids. Germline values: CDR1 MNHEY, CDR2 SVGAGI. V was cut by 5 bases and J by 4 bases, with 6 bases left in between. Donors, healthy HIV-negative adults, lacked recent acute infections or vaccinations. Among the donors, all were Caucasian adults who lived in Nashville, Tennessee. Unsorted PBMC DNA was run through sequencing on ten immunoSEQ deep assay plates. Only in-frame clones appear in the TCRdb table, and some are missing; sequencing was by immunoSEQ multiplex PCR. The sample lists hundreds of thousands of clones, roughly four fifths occurring once.

The specimen sequenced was PBMCs. The clonotype was recovered from a woman aged 35 to 49 in good health. Some clones in this sample may be carry-over from other donors' samples. The V gene is TRBV6-5, the J gene TRBJ2-7, with no clear D. The CDR3 here is CASSLLYEQYF. The CDR3 DNA is TGTGCCAGCAGTCTACTTTACGAGCAGTACTTC.